The 3 T cell receptor beta chains listed next were all sequenced from one sample in a study. From the RT-PCR reads, TCRdb called clonotypes with MiXCR, one entry per CDR3 protein. The sample shows 550,000 to 750,000 distinct CDR3 sequences, 13% to 15% of them seen only once. The sample comprised memory CD4+ T cells from blood. The receptors come from a female donor in good health, serving as a healthy control.

This clonotype occurred many times. CDR3 region: CASSLLMIGAGAEAFF. In nucleotides, the CDR3 is TGTGCCAGCAGCTTACTGATGATCGGGGCGGGCGCTGAAGCTTTCTTT. The chain joins TRBV5-5 to TRBJ1-1, with D perhaps TRBD1 (5 bases). V lost 2 bases and J lost 6, with 20 bases in between. Germline V lookup: CDR1 SGHKS, CDR2 YYEKEE (reference sequence). CDR3 length equals 16 residues.

J is TRBJ1-2 and V is TRBV6-2 or TRBV6-3; D gene unclear. The CDR3 length is 15 residues. V was clipped by 0 bases and J by 6 bases, with 14 bases between them. The germline CDR1 and CDR2 sequences are MNHEY and SVGEGT. DNA of the CDR3: TGTGCCAGCAGTTACTCCAACAGACCCACTGATGGCTACACCTTC. Its protein product is CASSYSNRPTDGYTF.

This clonotype was seen more than once but under ten times. This sequence joins TRBV10-3 and TRBJ1-4; the D gene is possibly TRBD1 (5 bases). With 1 base removed from V and 8 bases from J, the gap between germline ends came to 5 bases. There are 12 residues in the CDR3. Germline V gene sequence: CDR1 ENHRY, CDR2 SYGVKD. The CDR3 loop reads CAISEWGEKLFF. The CDR3 coding sequence is TGTGCCATCAGTGAGTGGGGCGAAAAACTGTTTTTT.